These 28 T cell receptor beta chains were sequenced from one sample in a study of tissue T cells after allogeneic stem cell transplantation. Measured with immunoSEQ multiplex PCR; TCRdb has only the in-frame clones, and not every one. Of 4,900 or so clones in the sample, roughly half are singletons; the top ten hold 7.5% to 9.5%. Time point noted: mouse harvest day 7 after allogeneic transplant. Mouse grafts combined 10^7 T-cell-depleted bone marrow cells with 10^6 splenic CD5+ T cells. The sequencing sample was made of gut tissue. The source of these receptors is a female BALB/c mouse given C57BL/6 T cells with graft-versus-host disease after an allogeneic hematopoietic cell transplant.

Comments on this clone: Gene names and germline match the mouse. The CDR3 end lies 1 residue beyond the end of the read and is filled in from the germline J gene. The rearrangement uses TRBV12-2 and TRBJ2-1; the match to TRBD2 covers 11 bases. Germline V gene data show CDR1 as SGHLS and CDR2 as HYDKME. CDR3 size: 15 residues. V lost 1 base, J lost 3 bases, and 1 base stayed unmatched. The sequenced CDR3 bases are TGTGCCAGCTCTCTGACTGGGGGGGTCTATGCTGAGCAGTTC. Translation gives CASSLTGGVYAEQF. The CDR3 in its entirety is CASSLTGGVYAEQFF.

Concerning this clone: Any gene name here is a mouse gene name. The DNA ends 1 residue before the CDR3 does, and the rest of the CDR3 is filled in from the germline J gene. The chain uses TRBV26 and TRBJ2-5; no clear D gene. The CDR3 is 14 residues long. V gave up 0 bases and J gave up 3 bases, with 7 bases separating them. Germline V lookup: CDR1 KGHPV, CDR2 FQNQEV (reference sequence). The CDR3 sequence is CASSLSGVQDTQYF. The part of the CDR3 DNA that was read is TGTGCCAGCAGTCTGTCTGGAGTACAAGACACCCAGTAC.

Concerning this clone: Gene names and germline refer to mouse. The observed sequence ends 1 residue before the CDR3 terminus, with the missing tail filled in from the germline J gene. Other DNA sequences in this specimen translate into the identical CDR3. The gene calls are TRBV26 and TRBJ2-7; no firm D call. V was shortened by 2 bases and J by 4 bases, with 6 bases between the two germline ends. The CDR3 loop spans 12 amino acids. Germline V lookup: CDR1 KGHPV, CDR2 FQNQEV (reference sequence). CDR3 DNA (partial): TGTGCCAGCAGTCTGGGGCAGTATGAACAGTAC. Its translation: CASSLGQYEQY. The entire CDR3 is CASSLGQYEQYF.

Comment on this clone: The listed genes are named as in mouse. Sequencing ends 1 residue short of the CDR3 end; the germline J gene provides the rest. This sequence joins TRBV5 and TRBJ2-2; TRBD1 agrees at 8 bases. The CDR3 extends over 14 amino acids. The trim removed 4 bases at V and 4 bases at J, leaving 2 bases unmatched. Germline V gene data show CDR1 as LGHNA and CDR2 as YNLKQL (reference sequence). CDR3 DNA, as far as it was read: TGTGCCAGCAGCCTCCAGGGGGCCACCGGGCAGCTCTAC. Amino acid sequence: CASSLQGATGQLY. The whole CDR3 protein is CASSLQGATGQLYF.

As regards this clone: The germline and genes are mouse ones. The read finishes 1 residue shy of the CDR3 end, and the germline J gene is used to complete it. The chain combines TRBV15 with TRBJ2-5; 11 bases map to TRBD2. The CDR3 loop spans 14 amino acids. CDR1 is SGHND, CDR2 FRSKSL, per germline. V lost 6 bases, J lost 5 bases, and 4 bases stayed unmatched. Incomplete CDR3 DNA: TGTGCCAGCAGCTTCGGACTGGGGGGAGACACCCAGTAC. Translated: CASSFGLGGDTQY. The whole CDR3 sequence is CASSFGLGGDTQYF.

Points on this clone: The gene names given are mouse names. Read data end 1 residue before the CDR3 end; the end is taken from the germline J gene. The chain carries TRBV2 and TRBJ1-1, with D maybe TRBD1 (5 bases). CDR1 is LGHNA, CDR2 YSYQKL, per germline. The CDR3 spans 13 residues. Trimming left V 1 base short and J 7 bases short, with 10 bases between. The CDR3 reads CASSQGGEGEVFF. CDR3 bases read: TGTGCCAGCAGCCAAGGGGGGGAGGGAGAAGTCTTC. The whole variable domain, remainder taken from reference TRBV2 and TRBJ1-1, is DPKIIQKPKYLVAVTGSEKILICEQYLGHNAMYWYRQSAKKPLEFMFSYSYQKLMDNQTASSRFQPQSSKKNHLDLQITALKPDDSATYFCASSQGGEGEVFFGKGTRLTVV.

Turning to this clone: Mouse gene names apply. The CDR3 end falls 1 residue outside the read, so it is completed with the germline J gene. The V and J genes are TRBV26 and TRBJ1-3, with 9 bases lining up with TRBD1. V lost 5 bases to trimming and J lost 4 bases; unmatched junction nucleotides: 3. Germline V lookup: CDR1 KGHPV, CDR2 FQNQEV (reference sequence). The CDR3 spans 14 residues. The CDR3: CASSGTGQGNTLYF. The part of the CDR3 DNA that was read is TGTGCCAGCAGTGGGACAGGGCAAGGAAATACGCTCTAT. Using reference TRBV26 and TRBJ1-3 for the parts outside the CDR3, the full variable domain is NSKVIQTPRYLVKGQGQKAKMRCIPEKGHPVVFWYQQNKNNEFKFLINFQNQEVLQQIDMTEKRFSAECPSNSPCSLEIQSSEAGDSALYLCASSGTGQGNTLYFGEGSRLIVV.

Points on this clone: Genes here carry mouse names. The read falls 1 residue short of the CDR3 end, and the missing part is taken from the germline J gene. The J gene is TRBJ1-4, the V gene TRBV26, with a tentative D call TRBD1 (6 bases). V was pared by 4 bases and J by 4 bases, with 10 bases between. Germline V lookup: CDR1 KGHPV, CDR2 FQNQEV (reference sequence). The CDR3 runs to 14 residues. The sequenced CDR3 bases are TGTGCCAGCAGTCCCGGGACAATCAACGAAAGATTATTT. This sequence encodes CASSPGTINERLF. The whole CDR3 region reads CASSPGTINERLFF.

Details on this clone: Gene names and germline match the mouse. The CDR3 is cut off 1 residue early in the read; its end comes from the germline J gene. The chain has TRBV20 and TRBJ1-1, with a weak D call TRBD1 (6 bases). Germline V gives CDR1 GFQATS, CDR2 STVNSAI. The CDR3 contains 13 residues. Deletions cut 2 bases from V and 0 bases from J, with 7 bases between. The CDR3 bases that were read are TGTGGTGCTAGGAGGGGGGCAAACACAGAAGTCTTC. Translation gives CGARRGANTEVF. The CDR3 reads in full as CGARRGANTEVFF. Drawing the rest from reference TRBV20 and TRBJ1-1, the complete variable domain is GALVYQYPRRTICKSGTSMRMECQAVGFQATSVAWYRQSPQKTFELIALSTVNSAIKYEQNFTQEKFPISHPNLSFSSMTVLNAYLEDRGLYLCGARRGANTEVFFGKGTRLTVV.

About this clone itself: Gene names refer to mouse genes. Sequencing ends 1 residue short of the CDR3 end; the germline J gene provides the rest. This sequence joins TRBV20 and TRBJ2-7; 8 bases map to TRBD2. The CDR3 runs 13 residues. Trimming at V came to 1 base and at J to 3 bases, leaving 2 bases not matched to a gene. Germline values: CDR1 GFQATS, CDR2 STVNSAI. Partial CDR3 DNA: TGTGGTGCTAGGGGGACTGGGATCTATGAACAGTAC. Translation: CGARGTGIYEQY. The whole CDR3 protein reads CGARGTGIYEQYF.

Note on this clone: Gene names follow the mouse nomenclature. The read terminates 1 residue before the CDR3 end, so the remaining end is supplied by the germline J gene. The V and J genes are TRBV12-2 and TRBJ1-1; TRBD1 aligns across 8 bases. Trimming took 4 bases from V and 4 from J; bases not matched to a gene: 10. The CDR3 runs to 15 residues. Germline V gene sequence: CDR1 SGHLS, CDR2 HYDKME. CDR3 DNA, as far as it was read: TGTGCCAGCTCACGTGACAGGGGAACGGGCACAGAAGTCTTC. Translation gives CASSRDRGTGTEVF. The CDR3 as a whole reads CASSRDRGTGTEVFF.

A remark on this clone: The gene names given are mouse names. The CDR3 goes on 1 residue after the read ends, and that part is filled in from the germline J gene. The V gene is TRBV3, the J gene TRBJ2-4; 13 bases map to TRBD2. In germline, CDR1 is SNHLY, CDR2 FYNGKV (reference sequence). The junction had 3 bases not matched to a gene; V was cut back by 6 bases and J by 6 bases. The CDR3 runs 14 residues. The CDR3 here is CASRTGLGGNTLYF. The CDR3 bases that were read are TGTGCCAGCAGGACGGGACTGGGGGGGAACACCTTGTAC.

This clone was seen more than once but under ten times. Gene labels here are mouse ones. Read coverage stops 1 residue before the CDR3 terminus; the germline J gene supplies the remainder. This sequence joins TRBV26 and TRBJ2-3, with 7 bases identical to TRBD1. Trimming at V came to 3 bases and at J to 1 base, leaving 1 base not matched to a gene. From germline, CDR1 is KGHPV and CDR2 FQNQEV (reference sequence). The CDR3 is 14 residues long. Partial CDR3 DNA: TGTGCCAGCAGTCTTCAGGGGGGTGCAGAAACGCTGTAT. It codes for CASSLQGGAETLY. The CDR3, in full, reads CASSLQGGAETLYF.

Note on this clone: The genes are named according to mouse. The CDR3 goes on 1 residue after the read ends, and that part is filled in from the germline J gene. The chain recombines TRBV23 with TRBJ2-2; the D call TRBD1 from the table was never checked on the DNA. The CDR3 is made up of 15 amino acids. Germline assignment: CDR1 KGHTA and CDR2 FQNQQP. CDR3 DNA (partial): TGCTCCAGCAGTCAAGCGACAGGGGGCACCGGGCAGCTCTAC. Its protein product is CSSSQATGGTGQLY. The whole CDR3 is CSSSQATGGTGQLYF.

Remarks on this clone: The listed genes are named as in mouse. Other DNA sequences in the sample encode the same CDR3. The sequenced CDR3 bases are TGTGCCAGCAGTTCGAGCTCCTATGAACAGTAC. Translating gives CASSSSSYEQY. The CDR3, in full, reads CASSSSSYEQYF. This chain links TRBV15 with TRBJ2-7, with D unclear. The read halts 1 residue ahead of the CDR3 end, with the missing end drawn from the germline J gene. The CDR3 has 12 residues. Germline CDR1 SGHND, CDR2 FRSKSL. Between the trimmed V and J ends, which lost 4 bases and 0 bases, there was a span of 4 bases.

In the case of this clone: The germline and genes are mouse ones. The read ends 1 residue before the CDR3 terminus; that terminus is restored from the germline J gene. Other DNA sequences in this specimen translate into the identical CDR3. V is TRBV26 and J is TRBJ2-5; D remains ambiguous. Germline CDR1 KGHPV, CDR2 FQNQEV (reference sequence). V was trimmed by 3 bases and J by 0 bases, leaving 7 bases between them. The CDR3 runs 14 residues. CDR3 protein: CASSLQINQDTQYF. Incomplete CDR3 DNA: TGTGCCAGCAGTCTACAGATTAACCAAGACACCCAGTAC.

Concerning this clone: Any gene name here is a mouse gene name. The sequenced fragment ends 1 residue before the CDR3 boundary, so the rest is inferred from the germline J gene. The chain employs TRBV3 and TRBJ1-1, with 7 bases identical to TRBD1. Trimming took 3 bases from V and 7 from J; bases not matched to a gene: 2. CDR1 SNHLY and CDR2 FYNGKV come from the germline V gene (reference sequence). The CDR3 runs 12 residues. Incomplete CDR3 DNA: TGTGCCAGCAGCTTCAGGGGGGGAGAAGTCTTC. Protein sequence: CASSFRGGEVF. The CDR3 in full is CASSFRGGEVFF.

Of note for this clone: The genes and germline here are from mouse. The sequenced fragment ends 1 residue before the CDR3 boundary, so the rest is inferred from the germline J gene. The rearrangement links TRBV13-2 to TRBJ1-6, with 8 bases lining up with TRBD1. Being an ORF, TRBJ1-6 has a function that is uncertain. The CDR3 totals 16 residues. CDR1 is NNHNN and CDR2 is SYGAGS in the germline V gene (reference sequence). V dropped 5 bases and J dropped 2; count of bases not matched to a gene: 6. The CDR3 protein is CASGGPGQAYNSPLYF. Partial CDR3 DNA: TGTGCCAGCGGGGGACCGGGACAGGCCTATAATTCGCCCCTCTAC.

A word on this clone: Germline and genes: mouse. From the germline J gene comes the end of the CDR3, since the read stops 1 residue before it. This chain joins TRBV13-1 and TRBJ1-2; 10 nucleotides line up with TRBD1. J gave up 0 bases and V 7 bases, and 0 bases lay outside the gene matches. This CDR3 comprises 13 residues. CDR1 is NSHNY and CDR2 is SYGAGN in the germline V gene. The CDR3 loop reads CASGQGANSDYTF. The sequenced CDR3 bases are TGTGCCAGCGGACAGGGGGCAAACTCCGACTACACC.

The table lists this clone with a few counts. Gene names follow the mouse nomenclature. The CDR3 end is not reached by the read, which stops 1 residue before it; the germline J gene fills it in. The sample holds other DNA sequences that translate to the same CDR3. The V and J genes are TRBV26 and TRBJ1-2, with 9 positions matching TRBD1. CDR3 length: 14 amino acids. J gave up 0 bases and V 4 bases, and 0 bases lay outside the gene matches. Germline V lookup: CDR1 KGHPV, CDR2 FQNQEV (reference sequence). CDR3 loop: CASSRQGANSDYTF. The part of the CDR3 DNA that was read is TGTGCCAGCAGTCGACAGGGGGCAAACTCCGACTACACC.

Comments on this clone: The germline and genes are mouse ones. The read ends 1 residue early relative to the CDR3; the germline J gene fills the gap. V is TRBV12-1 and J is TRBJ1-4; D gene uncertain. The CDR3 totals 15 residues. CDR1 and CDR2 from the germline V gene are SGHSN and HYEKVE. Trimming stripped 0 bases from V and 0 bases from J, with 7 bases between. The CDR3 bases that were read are TGTGCCAGCTCTCTCGAGGGTTTTTCCAACGAAAGATTATTT. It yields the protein CASSLEGFSNERLF. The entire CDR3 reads CASSLEGFSNERLFF. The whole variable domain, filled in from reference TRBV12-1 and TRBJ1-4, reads DSGVVQSPRHIIKEKGGRSVLTCIPISGHSNVVWYQQTLGKELKFLIQHYEKVERDKGFLPSRFSVQQFDDYHSEMNMSALELEDSAMYFCASSLEGFSNERLFFGHGTKLSVL.

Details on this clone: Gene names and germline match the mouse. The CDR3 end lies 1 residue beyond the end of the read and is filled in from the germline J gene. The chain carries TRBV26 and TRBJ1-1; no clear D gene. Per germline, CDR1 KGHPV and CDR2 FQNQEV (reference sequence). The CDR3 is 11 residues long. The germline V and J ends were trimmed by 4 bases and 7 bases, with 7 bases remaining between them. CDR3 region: CASSPDIEVFF. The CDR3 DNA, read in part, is TGTGCCAGCAGTCCCGACATAGAAGTCTTC.

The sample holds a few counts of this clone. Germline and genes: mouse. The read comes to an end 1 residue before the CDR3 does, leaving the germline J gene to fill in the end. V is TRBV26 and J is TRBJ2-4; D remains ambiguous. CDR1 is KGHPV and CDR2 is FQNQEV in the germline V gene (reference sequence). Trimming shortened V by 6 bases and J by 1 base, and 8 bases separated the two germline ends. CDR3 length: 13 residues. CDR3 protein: CASSAGGQNTLYF. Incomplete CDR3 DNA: TGTGCCAGCAGCGCTGGTGGTCAAAACACCTTGTAC.

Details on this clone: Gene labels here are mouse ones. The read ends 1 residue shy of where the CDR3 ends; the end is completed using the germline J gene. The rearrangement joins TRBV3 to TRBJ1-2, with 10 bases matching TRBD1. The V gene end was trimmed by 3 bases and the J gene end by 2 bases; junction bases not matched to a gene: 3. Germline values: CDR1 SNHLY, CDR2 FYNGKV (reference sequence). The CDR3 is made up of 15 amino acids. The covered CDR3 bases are TGTGCCAGCAGCTTGACAGGGGGCGGGAACTCCGACTACACC. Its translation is CASSLTGGGNSDYT. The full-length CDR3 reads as CASSLTGGGNSDYTF. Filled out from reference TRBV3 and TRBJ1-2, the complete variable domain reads GPKVLQIPSHQIIDMGQMVTLNCDPVSNHLYFYWYKQILGQQMEFLVNFYNGKVMEKSKLFKDQFSVERPDGSYFTLKIQPTALEDSAVYFCASSLTGGGNSDYTFGSGTRLLVI.

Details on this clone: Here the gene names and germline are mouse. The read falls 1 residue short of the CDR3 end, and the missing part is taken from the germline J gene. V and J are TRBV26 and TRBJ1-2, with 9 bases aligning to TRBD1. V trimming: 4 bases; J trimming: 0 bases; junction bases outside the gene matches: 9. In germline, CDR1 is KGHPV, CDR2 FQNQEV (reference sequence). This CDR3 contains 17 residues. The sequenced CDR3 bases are TGTGCCAGCAGTCCCTTCCCGGGACAGGGTTCAAACTCCGACTACACC. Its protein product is CASSPFPGQGSNSDYT. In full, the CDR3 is CASSPFPGQGSNSDYTF.

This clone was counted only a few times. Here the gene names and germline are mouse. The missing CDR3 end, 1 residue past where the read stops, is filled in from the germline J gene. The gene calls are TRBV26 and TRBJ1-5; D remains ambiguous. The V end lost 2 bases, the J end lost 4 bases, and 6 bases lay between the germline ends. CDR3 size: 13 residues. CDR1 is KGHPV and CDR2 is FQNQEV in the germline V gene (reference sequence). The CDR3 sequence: CASSLTENQAPLF. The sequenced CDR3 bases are TGTGCCAGCAGTCTGACAGAGAACCAGGCTCCGCTT.

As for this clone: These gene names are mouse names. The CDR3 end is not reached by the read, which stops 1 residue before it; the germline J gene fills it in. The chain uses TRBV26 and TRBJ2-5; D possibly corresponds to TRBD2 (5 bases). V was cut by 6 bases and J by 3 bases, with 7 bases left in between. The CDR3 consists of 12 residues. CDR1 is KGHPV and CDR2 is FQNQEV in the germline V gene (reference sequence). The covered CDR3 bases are TGTGCCAGCAGACGGACTCAAGACACCCAGTAC. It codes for CASRRTQDTQY. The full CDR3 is CASRRTQDTQYF.

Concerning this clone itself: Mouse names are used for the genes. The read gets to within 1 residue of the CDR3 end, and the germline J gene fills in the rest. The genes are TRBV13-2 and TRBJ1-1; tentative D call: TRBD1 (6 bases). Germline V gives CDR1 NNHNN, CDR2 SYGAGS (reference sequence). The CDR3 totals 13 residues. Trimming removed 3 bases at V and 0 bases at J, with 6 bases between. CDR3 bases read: TGTGCCAGCGGTGGGACAGCAAACACAGAAGTCTTC. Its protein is CASGGTANTEVF. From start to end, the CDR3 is CASGGTANTEVFF.